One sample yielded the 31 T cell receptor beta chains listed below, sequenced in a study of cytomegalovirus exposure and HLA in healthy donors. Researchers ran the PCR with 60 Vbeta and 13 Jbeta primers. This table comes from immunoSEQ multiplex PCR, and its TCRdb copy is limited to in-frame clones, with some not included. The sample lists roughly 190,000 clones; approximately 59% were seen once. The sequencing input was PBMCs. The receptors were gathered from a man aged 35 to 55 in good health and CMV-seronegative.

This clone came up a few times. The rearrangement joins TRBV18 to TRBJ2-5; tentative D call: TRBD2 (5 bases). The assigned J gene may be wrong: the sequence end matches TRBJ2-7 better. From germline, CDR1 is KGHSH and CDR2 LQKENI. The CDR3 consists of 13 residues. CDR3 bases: TGTGCCAGCTCCCCGGACTCTTCCTACGAGCAGTACTTC. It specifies CASSPDSSYEQYF.

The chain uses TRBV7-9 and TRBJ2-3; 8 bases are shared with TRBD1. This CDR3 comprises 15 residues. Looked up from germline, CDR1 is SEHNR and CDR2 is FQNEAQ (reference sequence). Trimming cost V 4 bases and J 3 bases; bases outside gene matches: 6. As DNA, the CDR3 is TGTGCCAGCAGCTCACTGACAGGGGAAACAGATACGCAGTATTTT. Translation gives CASSSLTGETDTQYF.

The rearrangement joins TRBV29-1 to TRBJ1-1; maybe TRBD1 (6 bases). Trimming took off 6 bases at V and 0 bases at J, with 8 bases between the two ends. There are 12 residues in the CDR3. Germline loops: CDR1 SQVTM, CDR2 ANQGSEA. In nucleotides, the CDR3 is TGCAGCGTCAGGGGAATGAACACTGAAGCTTTCTTT. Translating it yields CSVRGMNTEAFF.

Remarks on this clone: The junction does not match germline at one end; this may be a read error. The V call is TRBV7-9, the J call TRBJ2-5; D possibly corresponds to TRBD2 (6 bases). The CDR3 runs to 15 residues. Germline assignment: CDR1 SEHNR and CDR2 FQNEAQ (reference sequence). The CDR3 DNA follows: TGTTCCAGCAGCTTAGGTGGAGGGAGCCAAGAGACCCAGTACTTC. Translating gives CSSSLGGGSQETQYF.

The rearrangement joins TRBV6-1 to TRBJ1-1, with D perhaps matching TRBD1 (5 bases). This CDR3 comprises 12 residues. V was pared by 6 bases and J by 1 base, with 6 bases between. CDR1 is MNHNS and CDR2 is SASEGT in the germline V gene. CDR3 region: CASRTANTEAFF. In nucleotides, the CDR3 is TGTGCCAGCAGGACAGCGAACACTGAAGCTTTCTTT.

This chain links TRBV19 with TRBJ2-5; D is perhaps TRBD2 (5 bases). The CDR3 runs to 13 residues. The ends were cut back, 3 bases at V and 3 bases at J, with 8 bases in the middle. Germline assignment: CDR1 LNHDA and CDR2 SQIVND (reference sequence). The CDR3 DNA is TGTGCCAGTAGTATGGGAGCGGAAGAGACCCAGTACTTC. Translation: CASSMGAEETQYF.

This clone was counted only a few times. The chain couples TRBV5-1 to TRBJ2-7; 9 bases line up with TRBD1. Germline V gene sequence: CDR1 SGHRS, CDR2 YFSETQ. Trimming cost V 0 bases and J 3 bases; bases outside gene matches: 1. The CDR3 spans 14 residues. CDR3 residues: CASSLGGQGYEQYF. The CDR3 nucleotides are TGCGCCAGCAGCTTGGGGGGACAGGGCTACGAGCAGTACTTC.

The CDR3 bases are TGTGCCAGCAGCCAACCAACCCAGAACAAGAATGAAAAACTGTTTTTT. Its translation: CASSQPTQNKNEKLFF. The J gene is TRBJ1-4, the V gene TRBV4-2; D gene unclear. The germline gives CDR1 LGHNA, CDR2 YNFKEQ. CDR3 length: 16 residues. Trimming shortened V by 2 bases and J by 5 bases, and 15 bases separated the two germline ends.

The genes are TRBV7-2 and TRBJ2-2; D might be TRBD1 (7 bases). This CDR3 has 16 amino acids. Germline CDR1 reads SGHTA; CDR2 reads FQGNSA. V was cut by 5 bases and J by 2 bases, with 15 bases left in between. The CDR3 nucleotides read TGTGCCAGCAGCACCAGGGGGGTCCGTAACACCGGGGAGCTGTTTTTT. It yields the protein CASSTRGVRNTGELFF.

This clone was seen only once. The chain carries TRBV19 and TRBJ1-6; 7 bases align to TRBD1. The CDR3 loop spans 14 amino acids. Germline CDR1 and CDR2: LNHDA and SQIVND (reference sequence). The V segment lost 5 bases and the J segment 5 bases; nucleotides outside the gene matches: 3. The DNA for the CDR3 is TGTGCCAGTAGTTTTGGGACAGATAATTCACCCCTCCACTTT. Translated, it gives CASSFGTDNSPLHF.

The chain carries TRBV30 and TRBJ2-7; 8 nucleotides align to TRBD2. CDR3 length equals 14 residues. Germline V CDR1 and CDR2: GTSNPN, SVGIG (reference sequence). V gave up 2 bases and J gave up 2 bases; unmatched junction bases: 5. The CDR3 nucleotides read TGTGCCTGGAGTCCAGGCGGGGGGACCTACGAGCAGTACTTC. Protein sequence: CAWSPGGGTYEQYF.

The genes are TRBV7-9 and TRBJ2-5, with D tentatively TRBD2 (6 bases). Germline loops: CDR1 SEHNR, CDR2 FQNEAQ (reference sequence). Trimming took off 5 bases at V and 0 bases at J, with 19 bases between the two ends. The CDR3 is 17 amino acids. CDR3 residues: CASSRQWGEKDQETQYF. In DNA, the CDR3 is TGTGCCAGCAGCCGGCAATGGGGGGAAAAAGACCAAGAGACCCAGTACTTC.

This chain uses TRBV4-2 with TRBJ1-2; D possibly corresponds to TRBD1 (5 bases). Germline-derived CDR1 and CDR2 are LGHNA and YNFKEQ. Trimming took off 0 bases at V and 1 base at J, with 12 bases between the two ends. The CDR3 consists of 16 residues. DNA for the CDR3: TGTGCCAGCAGCCAAGAAGTATGGCAGGGTAACTATGGCTACACCTTC. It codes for CASSQEVWQGNYGYTF.

Written as DNA, the CDR3 is TGTGCCAGTCAGGACCCAGGGGACTACTACAATGAGCAGTTCTTC. Translated, it gives CASQDPGDYYNEQFF. The rearrangement links TRBV25-1 to TRBJ2-1, with D possibly being TRBD2 (7 bases). Trimming took off 9 bases at V and 3 bases at J, with 18 bases between the two ends. The CDR3 has 15 amino acids. Germline V lookup: CDR1 MGHDK, CDR2 SYGVNS.

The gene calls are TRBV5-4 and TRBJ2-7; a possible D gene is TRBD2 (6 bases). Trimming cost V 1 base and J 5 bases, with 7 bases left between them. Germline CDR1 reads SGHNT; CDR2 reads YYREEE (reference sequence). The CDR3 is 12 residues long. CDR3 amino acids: CASSLWRDEQYF. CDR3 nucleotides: TGTGCCAGCAGCTTGTGGAGGGACGAGCAGTACTTC.

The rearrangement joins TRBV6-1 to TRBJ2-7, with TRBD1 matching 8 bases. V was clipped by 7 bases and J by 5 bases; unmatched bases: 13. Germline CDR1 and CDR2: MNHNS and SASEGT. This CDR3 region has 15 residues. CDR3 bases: TGTGCCAGCATTACGCCGGGACAGGTCCAGAACGAGCAGTACTTC. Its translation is CASITPGQVQNEQYF.

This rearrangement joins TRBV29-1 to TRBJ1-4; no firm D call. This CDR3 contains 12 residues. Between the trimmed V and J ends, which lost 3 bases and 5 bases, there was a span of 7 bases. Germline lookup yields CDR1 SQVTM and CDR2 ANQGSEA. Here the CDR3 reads CSVDGANEKLFF. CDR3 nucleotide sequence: TGCAGCGTTGATGGAGCAAATGAAAAACTGTTTTTT.

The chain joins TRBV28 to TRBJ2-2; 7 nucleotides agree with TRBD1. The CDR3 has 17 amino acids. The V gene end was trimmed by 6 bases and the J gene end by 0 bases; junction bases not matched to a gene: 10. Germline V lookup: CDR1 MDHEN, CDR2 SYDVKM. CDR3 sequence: CASRDISGTANTGELFF. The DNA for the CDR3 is TGTGCCAGCAGAGATATATCCGGGACAGCGAACACCGGGGAGCTGTTTTTT. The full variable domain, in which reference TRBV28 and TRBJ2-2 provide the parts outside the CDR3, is DVKVTQSSRYLVKRTGEKVFLECVQDMDHENMFWYRQDPGLGLRLIYFSYDVKMKEKGDIPEGYSVSREKKERFSLILESASTNQTSMYLCASRDISGTANTGELFFGEGSRLTVL.

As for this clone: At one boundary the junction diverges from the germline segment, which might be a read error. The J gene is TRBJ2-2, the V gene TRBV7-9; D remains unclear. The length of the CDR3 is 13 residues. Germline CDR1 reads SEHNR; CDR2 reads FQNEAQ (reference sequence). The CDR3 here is CSSSFTSVGELFF. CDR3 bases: TGTTCCAGCAGCTTCACGTCGGTCGGGGAGCTGTTTTTT.

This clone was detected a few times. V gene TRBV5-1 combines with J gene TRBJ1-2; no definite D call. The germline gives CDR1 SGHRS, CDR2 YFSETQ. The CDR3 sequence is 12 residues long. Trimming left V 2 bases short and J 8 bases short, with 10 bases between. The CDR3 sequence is CASSLGERGYTF. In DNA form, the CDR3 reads TGCGCCAGCAGCTTAGGAGAGAGGGGCTACACCTTC.

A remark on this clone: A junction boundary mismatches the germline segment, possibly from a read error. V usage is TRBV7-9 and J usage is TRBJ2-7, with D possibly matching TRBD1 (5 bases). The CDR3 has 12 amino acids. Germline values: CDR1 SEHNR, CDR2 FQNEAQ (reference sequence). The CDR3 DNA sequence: TGTTCCAGCAGCCTTCAGGGATCCGAGCAGTACTTC. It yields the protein CSSSLQGSEQYF.

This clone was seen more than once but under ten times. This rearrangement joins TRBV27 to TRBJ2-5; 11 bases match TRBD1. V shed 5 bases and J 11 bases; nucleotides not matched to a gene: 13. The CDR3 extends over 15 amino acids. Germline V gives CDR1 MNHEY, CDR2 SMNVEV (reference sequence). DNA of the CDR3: TGTGCCAGCAGTCCGGGGGACAGGGGGACGGGAGAGCAGTACTTC. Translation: CASSPGDRGTGEQYF.

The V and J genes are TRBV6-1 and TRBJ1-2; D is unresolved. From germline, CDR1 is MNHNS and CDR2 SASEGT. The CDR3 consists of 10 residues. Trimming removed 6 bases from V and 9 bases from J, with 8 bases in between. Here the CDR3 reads CASRNGRYTF. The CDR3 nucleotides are TGTGCCAGCAGGAATGGGCGCTACACCTTC.

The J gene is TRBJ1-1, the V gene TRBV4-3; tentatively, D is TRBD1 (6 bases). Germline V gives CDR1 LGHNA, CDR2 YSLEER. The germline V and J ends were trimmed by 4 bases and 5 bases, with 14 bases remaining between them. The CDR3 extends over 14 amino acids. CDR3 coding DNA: TGCGCCAGCAGCCGAGGCACAGGGAATACTGAAGCTTTCTTT. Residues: CASSRGTGNTEAFF.

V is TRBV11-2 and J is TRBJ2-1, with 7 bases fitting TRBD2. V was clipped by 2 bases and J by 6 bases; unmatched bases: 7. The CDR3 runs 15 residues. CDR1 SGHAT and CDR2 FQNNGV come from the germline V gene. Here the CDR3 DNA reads TGTGCCAGCAGCTTATCAACAGCGGGGTCCAATGAGCAGTTCTTC. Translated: CASSLSTAGSNEQFF.

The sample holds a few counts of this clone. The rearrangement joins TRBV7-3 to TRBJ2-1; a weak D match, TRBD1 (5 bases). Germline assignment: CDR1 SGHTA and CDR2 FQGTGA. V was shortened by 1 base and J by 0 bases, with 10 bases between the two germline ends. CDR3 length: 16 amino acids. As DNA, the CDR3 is TGTGCCAGCAGCTTAAAGCTGACAGCCTCCTACAATGAGCAGTTCTTC. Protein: CASSLKLTASYNEQFF.

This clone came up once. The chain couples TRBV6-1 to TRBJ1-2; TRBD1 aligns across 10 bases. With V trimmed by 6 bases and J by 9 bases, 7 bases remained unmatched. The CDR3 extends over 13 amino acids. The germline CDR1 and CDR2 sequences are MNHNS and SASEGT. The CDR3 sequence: CASRPTGGSSYTF. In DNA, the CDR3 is TGTGCCAGCAGACCGACAGGGGGCTCGAGCTACACCTTC.

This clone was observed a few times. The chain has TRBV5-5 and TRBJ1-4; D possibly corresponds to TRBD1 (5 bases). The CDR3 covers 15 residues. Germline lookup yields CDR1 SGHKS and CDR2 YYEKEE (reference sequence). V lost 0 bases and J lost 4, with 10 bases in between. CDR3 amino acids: CASSLVAGLNEKLFF. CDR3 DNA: TGTGCCAGCAGCTTGGTAGCGGGGCTTAATGAAAAACTGTTTTTT.

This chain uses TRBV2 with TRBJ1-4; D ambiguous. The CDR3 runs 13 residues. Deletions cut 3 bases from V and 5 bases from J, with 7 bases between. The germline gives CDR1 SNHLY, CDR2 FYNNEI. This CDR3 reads CASSDRRNEKLFF. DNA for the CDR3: TGTGCCAGCAGTGACAGGAGGAATGAAAAACTGTTTTTT.

CDR3 amino acids: CASTGRGSGTHEQFF. CDR3 DNA sequence: TGTGCCAGCACTGGACGGGGTAGCGGGACTCATGAGCAGTTCTTC. The J gene is TRBJ2-1, the V gene TRBV6-6; 8 bases are a match to TRBD2. V was clipped by 7 bases and J by 8 bases; unmatched bases: 13. Germline values: CDR1 MNHNY, CDR2 SVGAGI (reference sequence). The CDR3 loop spans 15 amino acids.

In DNA form, the CDR3 reads TGTGCCAGCAGCTTAGGAGTCGGGACACGAGAGACCCAGTACTTC. As protein: CASSLGVGTRETQYF. J is TRBJ2-5 and V is TRBV7-3; perhaps TRBD1 as D (6 bases). The CDR3 totals 15 residues. The germline gives CDR1 SGHTA, CDR2 FQGTGA. Trimming took 2 bases from V and 4 from J, leaving 14 bases between them.